This T cell receptor beta chain was observed in a study of a mutant IDH1 vaccine in newly diagnosed glioma. Study at large: Patients under treatment included about 62% males and about 40% females and had a mean age of approximately 40 years.

As to this clone: Its antigen is unidentified.

Sequencing used immunoSEQ multiplex PCR; TCRdb keeps in-frame clones, though not all of them. The sample shows under 90,000 clones, 79% of them seen only once. V was shortened by 2 bases and J by 0 bases, with 8 bases between the two germline ends. Germline V gene sequence: CDR1 SGHRS, CDR2 YFSETQ. The CDR3 runs 14 residues. Study-wide points: Variations in leading peripheral T cell clonotypes appeared to have no connection with pseudoprogression.

The time point: baseline, week 1 (first vaccination visit). Regarding treatment: pre-vaccination baseline after standard-of-care therapy. Astrocytomas found in donors were new, WHO grade 3 or 4, IDH1-mutant and ATRX-lost. This chain connects TRBV5-1 to TRBJ1-1; TRBD1 is a possible D gene (5 bases). The TCR was taken from a man aged 45-60 years with glioma. The material was PBMCs, obtained from a glioma patient treated with radiotherapy, temozolomide or both. CDR3 protein: CASSFPGVNTEAFF. The CDR3 DNA sequence: TGCGCCAGCAGCTTCCCGGGGGTGAACACTGAAGCTTTCTTT.